What follows are 22 T cell receptor beta chains derived from one specimen sequenced in a study of T cell repertoires in cytomegalovirus infection. Each CDR3 protein gets one entry after TCRdb re-called the reads with MiXCR. The sample carries 700,000 to 950,000 distinct CDR3 sequences, approximately 29% recorded once. No cognate antigen is known for these TCRs. The sample was cultured CD8+ T cells from PBMCs, taken from culture after CMV antigen stimulation. The receptor set was obtained from a human donor in good health (CMV status not recorded). Some clones in this sample may be carry-over from other donors' samples.

This clonotype was detected many times. V usage is TRBV12-3 or TRBV12-4 and J usage is TRBJ1-5, with unresolved D. The V end was cut by 6 bases, the J end by 7 bases, with 10 bases between. The CDR3 contains 12 residues. The CDR3 is CASSLFNQPQHF. The DNA for the CDR3 is TGTGCCAGCAGCTTATTCAACCAGCCCCAGCATTTT.

This clonotype has a handful of counts. The chain has TRBV12-3 or TRBV12-4 and TRBJ1-6, with 7 bases aligning to TRBD1. The V and J ends lost 2 bases and 11 bases, in that order; junction bases with no gene match: 9. The CDR3 has 15 residues. The CDR3: CASSLTGGTEAPLHF. The CDR3 DNA follows: TGTGCCAGCAGTTTAACGGGGGGGACAGAGGCACCCCTCCACTTT.

This clonotype was detected only a few times. The rearrangement joins TRBV6-2 or TRBV6-3 to TRBJ2-1, with 9 bases matching TRBD1. The V gene's germline CDR1 is MNHEY and CDR2 SVGEGT. Losses at the gene ends were 0 bases for V and 8 bases for J; bases not matched to a gene: 5. The CDR3 runs 15 residues. Here the CDR3 reads CASSYSFGQGHEQFF. CDR3 DNA sequence: TGTGCCAGCAGTTACTCTTTCGGACAGGGGCATGAGCAGTTCTTC.

The V call is TRBV27, the J call TRBJ1-6; D may be TRBD1 (5 bases). With 2 bases removed from V and 3 bases from J, the gap between germline ends came to 20 bases. This CDR3 has 19 residues. CDR1 is MNHEY and CDR2 is SMNVEV in the germline V gene (reference sequence). CDR3 DNA sequence: TGTGCCAGCAGTTTAATCCCCGTCAGGGTGGGATTCTATAATTCACCCCTCCACTTT. As protein: CASSLIPVRVGFYNSPLHF.

As concerns this clonotype: It may be a read error: a sequence one base away is much more abundant. This chain joins TRBV7-6 and TRBJ2-2, with 9 bases that match TRBD1. The CDR3 extends over 15 amino acids. V gave up 5 bases and J gave up 7 bases; unmatched junction bases: 8. The germline V gene encodes CDR1 SGHVS and CDR2 FNYEAQ. CDR3 in amino acids: CASSQRTGVIGELFF. CDR3 DNA: TGTGCCAGCAGCCAGAGGACAGGGGTTATCGGGGAGCTGTTTTTT.

As to this clonotype: At one of its ends the junction is not consistent with the germline gene, which may arise from a read error. This chain links TRBV12-3 or TRBV12-4 with TRBJ1-2; D is possibly TRBD1 (5 bases). CDR3 length: 15 residues. The chain's CDR3 is CASSFWPRGNYVYTF. The CDR3 nucleotides read TGTGCCAGCAGTTTTTGGCCCCGGGGGAACTATGTCTACACCTTC.

The rearrangement joins TRBV4-1 to TRBJ2-1; perhaps TRBD2 as D (5 bases). This CDR3 has 15 amino acids. V dropped 0 bases and J dropped 6 bases, with 12 bases sitting between them. Germline assignment: CDR1 MGHRA and CDR2 YSYEKL. The DNA for the CDR3 is TGCGCCAGCAGCCAAGACGGGATGGCAGGCAATGAGCAGTTCTTC. Translation gives CASSQDGMAGNEQFF.

This clonotype was seen more than once but under ten times. The V gene is TRBV6-1, the J gene TRBJ2-5, with unresolved D. Germline lookup yields CDR1 MNHNS and CDR2 SASEGT. The CDR3 spans 10 residues. The V and J ends lost 8 bases and 6 bases respectively, with 7 bases between them. The CDR3 is CASHGQTQYF. Written as DNA, the CDR3 is TGTGCCAGCCATGGGCAGACCCAGTACTTC.

The chain is built from TRBV6-6 and TRBJ2-3, with 8 bases lining up with TRBD1. J gave up 2 bases and V 4 bases, and 5 bases lay outside the gene matches. The CDR3 is 15 amino acids. Germline values: CDR1 MNHNY, CDR2 SVGAGI (reference sequence). Written as DNA, the CDR3 is TGTGCCAGCAGTTCCGGGACAGGAATCACAGATACGCAGTATTTT. The encoded protein is CASSSGTGITDTQYF.

The table lists this clonotype with many counts. The genes are TRBV7-2 and TRBJ1-5, with a possible D match to TRBD1 (5 bases). Germline CDR1 and CDR2: SGHTA and FQGNSA. This CDR3 has 16 residues. Trimming removed 3 bases at V and 6 bases at J, with 18 bases between. CDR3 DNA sequence: TGTGCCAGCAGCTTGGACATCCGCCGGGGGAGTCAGCCCCAGCATTTT. Its translation is CASSLDIRRGSQPQHF. The whole variable domain, remainder taken from reference TRBV7-2 and TRBJ1-5, is GAGVSQSPSNKVTEKGKDVELRCDPISGHTALYWYRQSLGQGLEFLIYFQGNSAPDKSGLPSDRFSAERTGGSVSTLTIQRTQQEDSAVYLCASSLDIRRGSQPQHFGDGTRLSIL.

This clonotype appeared many times. V and J are TRBV7-9 and TRBJ1-4, with a weak D call TRBD1 (6 bases). Germline CDR1 reads SEHNR; CDR2 reads FQNEAQ (reference sequence). The CDR3 has 15 amino acids. The V gene lost 8 bases and the J gene lost 5 bases, with 18 bases spanning the gap. The CDR3 nucleotides read TGTGCCAGCTCCACAAGCGGACAGTGGAATGAAAAACTGTTTTTT. It codes for CASSTSGQWNEKLFF.

In DNA form, the CDR3 reads TGCGCCAGCAGCCTAAGGGTGACAGGGGGAGTTAAGAACACTGAAGCTTTCTTT. This encodes CASSLRVTGGVKNTEAFF. The rearrangement links TRBV4-3 to TRBJ1-1; TRBD1 matches at 9 bases. This CDR3 spans 18 amino acids. Germline V gene lookup returns CDR1 LGHNA and CDR2 YSLEER. Trimming removed 4 bases from V and 1 base from J; junction bases left unmatched: 13.

The V and J genes are TRBV27 and TRBJ1-1; D gene uncertain. Germline lookup yields CDR1 MNHEY and CDR2 SMNVEV (reference sequence). The CDR3 covers 13 residues. With 6 bases removed from V and 3 bases from J, the gap between germline ends came to 11 bases. DNA of the CDR3: TGTGCCAGCAGGCTCGGGTTGGACACTGAAGCTTTCTTT. The encoded protein is CASRLGLDTEAFF.

The chain recombines TRBV7-9 with TRBJ2-2; TRBD1 aligns across 9 bases. J lost 5 bases, V lost 3 bases, and 4 bases had no gene match. CDR1 is SEHNR and CDR2 is FQNEAQ in the germline V gene (reference sequence). The CDR3 sequence is 15 residues long. CDR3 loop: CASSLTGGLTGELFF. CDR3 sequence (DNA): TGTGCCAGCAGCTTGACAGGGGGTCTGACCGGGGAGCTGTTTTTT.

This clonotype was counted only a few times. The V call is TRBV2, the J call TRBJ1-1; weak D call: TRBD1 (6 bases). The V end was cut by 7 bases, the J end by 4 bases, with 13 bases between. The length of the CDR3 is 13 residues. Germline lookup yields CDR1 SNHLY and CDR2 FYNNEI. The CDR3 DNA is TGTGCCAGCATGGGCAGGGGTGGCACTGAAGCTTTCTTT. Encoded protein: CASMGRGGTEAFF.

This sequence joins TRBV5-5 and TRBJ1-1; the D is unclear. From germline, CDR1 is SGHKS and CDR2 YYEKEE (reference sequence). V was shortened by 0 bases and J by 3 bases, with 9 bases between the two germline ends. The CDR3 contains 14 residues. The CDR3 reads CASSLVLPDTEAFF. The CDR3 DNA reads as TGTGCCAGCAGCTTGGTACTACCCGACACTGAAGCTTTCTTT. The complete variable domain, with remaining parts taken from reference TRBV5-5 and TRBJ1-1, reads DAGVTQSPTHLIKTRGQQVTLRCSPISGHKSVSWYQQVLGQGPQFIFQYYEKEERGRGNFPDRFSARQFPNYSSELNVNALLLGDSALYLCASSLVLPDTEAFFGQGTRLTVV.

The chain is built from TRBV15 and TRBJ1-1, with TRBD1 as a possible D gene (6 bases). CDR3 size: 15 residues. Germline V gene sequence: CDR1 LNHNV, CDR2 YYDKDF (reference sequence). V was pared by 6 bases and J by 1 base, with 15 bases between. This chain's CDR3 is CATRFFPGANTEAFF. CDR3 DNA: TGTGCCACCAGGTTTTTCCCAGGGGCGAACACTGAAGCTTTCTTT.

The chain carries TRBV12-3 or TRBV12-4 and TRBJ2-7; D gene uncertain. V lost 6 bases and J 2 bases, leaving 8 bases between the germline ends. This CDR3 is 12 amino acids long. This CDR3 reads CASSSGTYEQYF. In DNA, the CDR3 is TGTGCCAGCAGCTCTGGAACCTACGAGCAGTACTTC.

This clonotype was detected many times. V is TRBV7-6 and J is TRBJ2-2; TRBD1 matches 8 bases. The CDR3 has 16 amino acids. CDR1 and CDR2 from the germline V gene are SGHVS and FNYEAQ. Germline trimming cut 5 bases from V and 0 bases from J; bases unmatched to any gene: 5. Here the CDR3 DNA reads TGTGCCAGCAGCCTCCGGACAGGGCCGAACACCGGGGAGCTGTTTTTT. It codes for CASSLRTGPNTGELFF.

V and J are TRBV19 and TRBJ2-7; tentatively, D is TRBD1 (6 bases). V lost 6 bases and J lost 0, with 15 bases in between. The CDR3 totals 15 residues. Looked up from germline, CDR1 is LNHDA and CDR2 is SQIVND (reference sequence). CDR3 amino acids: CASRPGHQSSYEQYF. In nucleotides, the CDR3 is TGTGCCAGTAGACCGGGACACCAGAGCTCCTACGAGCAGTACTTC.

This clonotype was found many times. V is TRBV7-9 and J is TRBJ2-5, with D perhaps TRBD2 (5 bases). The CDR3 runs to 16 residues. Germline V gene data show CDR1 as SEHNR and CDR2 as FQNEAQ (reference sequence). Trimming left V 3 bases short and J 7 bases short, with 21 bases between. The CDR3 coding sequence is TGTGCCAGCAGCTTGGCCTCCAGACTACTCCCGGGGACCCAGTACTTC. This encodes CASSLASRLLPGTQYF.

This clonotype has just a few counts. The chain combines TRBV20-1 with TRBJ2-5; D remains unclear. The V gene's germline CDR1 is DFQATT and CDR2 SNEGSKA (reference sequence). The ends were cut back, 4 bases at V and 0 bases at J, with 9 bases in the middle. There are 13 residues in the CDR3. The CDR3 loop is CSANGGDQETQYF. For the CDR3, the DNA is TGCAGTGCTAACGGTGGGGACCAAGAGACCCAGTACTTC.